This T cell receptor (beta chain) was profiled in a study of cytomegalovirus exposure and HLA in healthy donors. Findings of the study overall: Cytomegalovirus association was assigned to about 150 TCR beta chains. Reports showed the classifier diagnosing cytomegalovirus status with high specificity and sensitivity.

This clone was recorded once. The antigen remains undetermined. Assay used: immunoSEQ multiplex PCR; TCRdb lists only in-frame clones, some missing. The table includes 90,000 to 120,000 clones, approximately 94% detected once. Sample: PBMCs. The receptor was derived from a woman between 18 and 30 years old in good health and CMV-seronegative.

The CDR3 spells CASSYTRNEQYF. The CDR3 DNA is TGTGCCAGCAGCTATACTAGAAACGAGCAGTACTTC. The genes are TRBV7-2 and TRBJ2-7; D may be TRBD2 (5 bases). This CDR3 region has 12 residues. Germline CDR1 reads SGHTA; CDR2 reads FQGNSA. The germline V and J ends were trimmed by 4 bases and 5 bases, with 9 bases remaining between them.